The 10 T cell receptor beta chains given below trace back to one sample, sequenced in a study of control samples from healthy donors and cancer patients. Data came from immunoSEQ multiplex PCR; TCRdb stores just in-frame clones and leaves some out. The sample has roughly 150,000 clones, about 86% seen once. The specimen sequenced was blood. These receptors all come from a man aged 18 to 35 in good health.

The CDR3 sequence is CASSAIAGLAKNIQYF. The CDR3 coding sequence is TGTGCCAGCAGCGCGATAGCGGGACTAGCCAAAAACATTCAGTACTTC. This chain uses TRBV3-1 (or the pseudogene TRBV3-2) with TRBJ2-4; TRBD2 aligns across 8 bases. Germline CDR1 LGHDT, CDR2 YNNKEL (reference sequence). V lost 5 bases and J lost 0; bases outside the gene matches: 6. The CDR3 is 16 residues long.

The V call is TRBV5-5, the J call TRBJ2-7; D gene ambiguous. Germline CDR1 is SGHKS and CDR2 is YYEKEE (reference sequence). Between the trimmed V and J ends, which lost 4 bases and 3 bases, there was a span of 5 bases. This CDR3 spans 11 amino acids. Here the CDR3 reads CASSAGYEQYF. CDR3 sequence (DNA): TGTGCCAGCAGCGCCGGCTACGAGCAGTACTTC. Variable domain in full (rest from reference TRBV5-5 and TRBJ2-7): DAGVTQSPTHLIKTRGQQVTLRCSPISGHKSVSWYQQVLGQGPQFIFQYYEKEERGRGNFPDRFSARQFPNYSSELNVNALLLGDSALYLCASSAGYEQYFGPGTRLTVT.

The V and J genes are TRBV4-2 and TRBJ2-3; D might be TRBD2 (7 bases). There are 12 residues in the CDR3. The germline V gene has CDR1 LGHNA and CDR2 YNFKEQ. V was shortened by 11 bases and J by 0 bases, with 9 bases between the two germline ends. The CDR3, as DNA: TGTGCCGCGGGGGCGAGCACAGATACGCAGTATTTT. Residues: CAAGASTDTQYF.

The gene calls are TRBV18 and TRBJ1-6; 7 bases fit TRBD1. The CDR3 is 17 amino acids. Germline assignment: CDR1 KGHSH and CDR2 LQKENI. J gave up 6 bases and V 0 bases, and 8 bases lay outside the gene matches. The CDR3 DNA reads TGTGCCAGCTCACCACCGAACAACAGGGGTGGTAATTCACCCCTCCACTTT. Translated, it gives CASSPPNNRGGNSPLHF. The full variable domain, in which reference TRBV18 and TRBJ1-6 provide the parts outside the CDR3, is NAGVMQNPRHLVRRRGQEARLRCSPMKGHSHVYWYRQLPEEGLKFMVYLQKENIIDESGMPKERFSAEFPKEGPSILRIQQVVRGDSAAYFCASSPPNNRGGNSPLHFGNGTRLTVT.

This chain uses TRBV5-1 with TRBJ2-2; D call uncertain. The ends were cut back, 5 bases at V and 2 bases at J, with 10 bases in the middle. This CDR3 is built from 14 residues. Germline loops: CDR1 SGHRS, CDR2 YFSETQ. CDR3 protein: CASSRYTNTGELFF. The CDR3, as DNA: TGCGCCAGCAGTCGATACACCAACACCGGGGAGCTGTTTTTT.

In this sample, this clone turned up once. The V call is TRBV11-3, the J call TRBJ2-5; D is uncertain. The CDR3 sequence is 13 residues long. The ends were cut back, 4 bases at V and 2 bases at J, with 8 bases in the middle. Germline CDR1 SGHNT, CDR2 YENEEA. CDR3 sequence (DNA): TGTGCCAGCAGCTCGACGCTTCAAGAGACCCAGTACTTC. It translates to CASSSTLQETQYF.

Only a few counts were recorded for this clone. The chain recombines TRBV9 with TRBJ1-2; weak D call: TRBD1 (5 bases). Germline CDR1 SGDLS, CDR2 YYNGEE. V lost 0 bases and J lost 4, with 10 bases in between. The CDR3 consists of 14 residues. DNA of the CDR3: TGTGCCAGCAGCGTAGAAGGGGACCTCTATGGCTACACCTTC. Protein: CASSVEGDLYGYTF.

This clone has only one observation. The V and J genes are TRBV4-2 and TRBJ2-2, with 11 bases aligning to TRBD2. V trimming: 0 bases; J trimming: 4 bases; junction bases outside the gene matches: 4. The length of the CDR3 is 17 residues. Germline V gene data show CDR1 as LGHNA and CDR2 as YNFKEQ. CDR3 amino acids: CASSQDSGGEVTGELFF. Here the CDR3 DNA reads TGTGCCAGCAGCCAAGATAGCGGGGGGGAGGTCACCGGGGAGCTGTTTTTT.

This clone was recorded only once. CDR3 sequence: CASSLDLNSPLHF. The CDR3 DNA reads as TGTGCCAGCAGCTTAGATCTGAATTCACCCCTCCACTTT. The chain recombines TRBV11-1 with TRBJ1-6; D is ambiguous. V was trimmed by 1 base and J by 7 bases, leaving 5 bases between them. CDR3 length: 13 amino acids. CDR1 SGHAT and CDR2 FQDESV come from the germline V gene (reference sequence). The whole variable domain, remainder taken from reference TRBV11-1 and TRBJ1-6, is EAEVAQSPRYKITEKSQAVAFWCDPISGHATLYWYRQILGQGPELLVQFQDESVVDDSQLPKDRFSAERLKGVDSTLKIQPAELGDSAMYLCASSLDLNSPLHFGNGTRLTVT.

As for this clone: Other DNA sequences in this specimen translate into the identical CDR3. The chain employs TRBV5-1 and TRBJ1-1; weak D call: TRBD1 (5 bases). Germline loops: CDR1 SGHRS, CDR2 YFSETQ. Trimming removed 1 base from V and 4 bases from J, with 8 bases in between. The CDR3 has 13 amino acids. As DNA, the CDR3 is TGCGCCAGCAGCTTGTCGGGGGGCACTGAAGCTTTCTTT. Translating gives CASSLSGGTEAFF.